The T cell receptor beta chain under discussion was sequenced for a study of CD8 T cells in Susac syndrome. Trimming shortened V by 6 bases and J by 6 bases, and 16 bases separated the two germline ends. This CDR3 is 14 amino acids long. CDR1 is MGHRA, CDR2 YSYEKL, per germline. The RNA, about 0.45 to 1 ug, was put through reverse transcription using random hexamers. The immunoSEQ assay covered 54 Vbeta and 13 Jbeta segments for CDR3. From the immunoSEQ multiplex PCR reads, TCRdb called clonotypes with MiXCR, one entry per CDR3 protein. Among about 130,000 distinct CDR3 sequences, 90% to 95% were seen once, and the ten largest hold more than 0.09%.

The origin of this receptor is a human donor in good health. Sample: CD4+ T cells from PBMCs. The gene calls are TRBV4-1 and TRBJ2-3; perhaps D is TRBD1 or TRBD2 (7 bases each). CDR3: CASRTGRGGDTQYF. Here the CDR3 DNA reads TGCGCCAGCAGGACAGGGAGGGGGGGCGATACGCAGTATTTT.